Following are 26 T cell receptor beta chains from one sample sequenced in a study of CD8+ T cells in alopecia areata. RNA was isolated and reverse transcribed to cDNA, the sequencing template. The repertoire was sequenced with immunoSEQ multiplex PCR; TCRdb's copy has only in-frame clones and lacks some. The table records about 180,000 clones, approximately 50% of them present only once. Specified treatment: oral pan-JAK inhibitor, 5-10 mg twice daily. The sequences come from CD8+ T cells sorted from blood, collected around week 52, from a patient treated with tofacitinib. All receptors come from a human donor with alopecia areata.

The chain is built from TRBV5-1 and TRBJ2-3, with TRBD2 matching over 14 bases. The junction had 3 bases not matched to a gene; V was cut back by 0 bases and J by 3 bases. The CDR3 covers 17 residues. Germline assignment: CDR1 SGHRS and CDR2 YFSETQ. Here the CDR3 reads CASSLEGLAGETDTQYF. The CDR3 DNA reads TGCGCCAGCAGCTTGGAGGGACTAGCGGGGGAAACAGATACGCAGTATTTT.

V is TRBV5-1 and J is TRBJ1-1; D call uncertain. V was trimmed by 1 base and J by 0 bases, leaving 4 bases between them. The CDR3 contains 13 residues. Germline V gives CDR1 SGHRS, CDR2 YFSETQ. CDR3 nucleotide sequence: TGCGCCAGCAGCTTGAACATGAACACTGAAGCTTTCTTT. Residues: CASSLNMNTEAFF. Filled out from reference TRBV5-1 and TRBJ1-1, the complete variable domain reads KAGVTQTPRYLIKTRGQQVTLSCSPISGHRSVSWYQQTPGQGLQFLFEYFSETQRNKGNFPGRFSGRQFSNSRSEMNVSTLELGDSALYLCASSLNMNTEAFFGQGTRLTVV.

V and J are TRBV15 and TRBJ1-4; D unclear. Per the germline V gene, CDR1 is LNHNV and CDR2 is YYDKDF (reference sequence). The CDR3 is made up of 16 amino acids. Trimming pared 0 bases from V and 6 bases from J, leaving 14 bases between. DNA for the CDR3: TGTGCCACCAGCAGAGATCAAGCCTTCAGCGATGAAAAACTGTTTTTT. This codes for CATSRDQAFSDEKLFF.

The rearrangement links TRBV2 to TRBJ2-7, with D perhaps matching TRBD1 or TRBD2 (6 bases each). V shed 3 bases and J shed 6 bases, with 9 bases lying between them. There are 12 residues in the CDR3. The germline gives CDR1 SNHLY, CDR2 FYNNEI. CDR3 region: CASSDGGGEQYF. The DNA of the CDR3 is TGTGCCAGCAGTGACGGAGGGGGCGAGCAGTACTTC.

The gene calls are TRBV27 and TRBJ1-2; a weak D match, TRBD1 (5 bases). V dropped 6 bases and J dropped 8 bases, with 16 bases sitting between them. This CDR3 contains 13 residues. The germline CDR1 and CDR2 sequences are MNHEY and SMNVEV (reference sequence). CDR3 sequence (DNA): TGTGCCAGCAGATCTACCGGGACTAACGGCTACACCTTC. Translated, it gives CASRSTGTNGYTF.

This clone was seen a few times. V usage is TRBV30 and J usage is TRBJ1-4, with unresolved D. The V gene's germline CDR1 is GTSNPN and CDR2 SVGIG (reference sequence). CDR3 length equals 12 residues. The germline V and J ends were trimmed by 3 bases and 10 bases, with 12 bases remaining between them. The CDR3 spells CAWSEDLGKLFF. CDR3 nucleotides: TGTGCCTGGAGCGAAGACCTGGGAAAACTGTTTTTT.

The chain employs TRBV7-2 and TRBJ2-2; possible D gene TRBD1, 6 bases. CDR3 length equals 14 residues. V lost 5 bases, J lost 5 bases, and 12 bases lay in between. Looked up from germline, CDR1 is SGHTA and CDR2 is FQGNSA. For the CDR3, the DNA is TGTGCCAGCAGCCCAATTACAGGGACCGGGGAGCTGTTTTTT. Amino acids: CASSPITGTGELFF.

The J gene is TRBJ2-2, the V gene TRBV7-8, with D possibly TRBD1 on 6 matching bases. The V gene lost 9 bases and the J gene lost 0 bases, with 11 bases spanning the gap. CDR1 and CDR2 from the germline V gene are SGHVS and FQNEAQ. This CDR3 is 14 amino acids long. The CDR3 loop reads CASFRGSNTGELFF. For the CDR3, the DNA is TGTGCCAGTTTCAGGGGATCGAACACCGGGGAGCTGTTTTTT. The whole variable domain, filled in from reference TRBV7-8 and TRBJ2-2, reads GAGVSQSPRYKVAKRGQDVALRCDPISGHVSLFWYQQALGQGPEFLTYFQNEAQLDKSGLPSDRFFAERPEGSVSTLKIQRTQQEDSAVYLCASFRGSNTGELFFGEGSRLTVL.

V gene TRBV30 combines with J gene TRBJ2-7; 9 nucleotides line up with TRBD1. V gave up 6 bases and J gave up 5 bases; unmatched junction bases: 5. From germline, CDR1 is GTSNPN and CDR2 SVGIG (reference sequence). This CDR3 region has 12 residues. For the CDR3, the DNA is TGTGCCTGCACGACAGGGGGACACGAGCAGTACTTC. Residues: CACTTGGHEQYF.

The chain recombines TRBV5-1 with TRBJ2-7, with D perhaps assigned TRBD1 or TRBD2 (5 bases each). V was shortened by 5 bases and J by 3 bases, with 6 bases between the two germline ends. There are 11 residues in the CDR3. Germline V lookup: CDR1 SGHRS, CDR2 YFSETQ. The CDR3 sequence: CASRGDYEQYF. For the CDR3, the DNA is TGCGCCAGCAGGGGGGACTACGAGCAGTACTTC.

CDR3 sequence reads: CASSTGYSYEQYF. The CDR3, as DNA: TGCGCCAGCAGCACCGGTTACTCCTACGAGCAGTACTTC. The chain employs TRBV5-1 and TRBJ2-7; D gene unclear. Germline lookup yields CDR1 SGHRS and CDR2 YFSETQ. Between the trimmed V and J ends, which lost 4 bases and 0 bases, there was a span of 8 bases. The CDR3 is made up of 13 amino acids.

The chain uses TRBV7-9 and TRBJ1-6; D is ambiguous. This CDR3 region has 12 residues. Per the germline V gene, CDR1 is SEHNR and CDR2 is FQNEAQ (reference sequence). V lost 2 bases and J lost 12, with 8 bases in between. CDR3 in amino acids: CASSLSEIPLHF. CDR3 nucleotides: TGTGCCAGCAGCTTATCCGAAATACCCCTCCACTTT. Variable domain in full (rest from reference TRBV7-9 and TRBJ1-6): DTGVSQNPRHKITKRGQNVTFRCDPISEHNRLYWYRQTLGQGPEFLTYFQNEAQLEKSRLLSDRFSAERPKGSFSTLEIQRTEQGDSAMYLCASSLSEIPLHFGNGTRLTVT.

This clone was found a few times. The chain couples TRBV15 to TRBJ2-7, with D perhaps matching TRBD2 (6 bases). Germline loops: CDR1 LNHNV, CDR2 YYDKDF (reference sequence). V was shortened by 4 bases and J by 4 bases, with 11 bases between the two germline ends. This CDR3 has 13 residues. The CDR3 sequence is CATSKTRGYEQYF. The CDR3 DNA is TGTGCCACCAGCAAGACCCGGGGGTACGAGCAGTACTTC.

There are a few counts of this clone. The gene calls are TRBV7-2 and TRBJ2-7; 7 nucleotides align to TRBD2. Unmatched junction bases numbered 5, after V lost 0 bases and J lost 3 bases. The CDR3 is 15 amino acids. Germline V gene lookup returns CDR1 SGHTA and CDR2 FQGNSA. The CDR3 DNA is TGTGCCAGCAGCTTAGCCCGCTGGACTAGCTACGAGCAGTACTTC. It codes for CASSLARWTSYEQYF.

Of note for this clone: Other nucleotide sequences in the sample specify the same CDR3. This chain connects TRBV7-2 to TRBJ1-5; perhaps TRBD1 as D (5 bases). V dropped 5 bases and J dropped 2 bases, with 13 bases sitting between them. Per germline, CDR1 SGHTA and CDR2 FQGNSA. The CDR3 totals 15 residues. CDR3 DNA sequence: TGTGCCAGCAGCCCTCGGGGAGGGGGCAATCAGCCCCAGCATTTT. This encodes CASSPRGGGNQPQHF. The whole variable domain, remainder taken from reference TRBV7-2 and TRBJ1-5, is GAGVSQSPSNKVTEKGKDVELRCDPISGHTALYWYRQSLGQGLEFLIYFQGNSAPDKSGLPSDRFSAERTGGSVSTLTIQRTQQEDSAVYLCASSPRGGGNQPQHFGDGTRLSIL.

V gene TRBV7-2 combines with J gene TRBJ2-6; D possibly uses TRBD1 or TRBD2 (5 bases each). The CDR3 loop spans 18 amino acids. Germline V gene sequence: CDR1 SGHTA, CDR2 FQGNSA. Trimming shortened V by 1 base and J by 0 bases, and 13 bases separated the two germline ends. The CDR3 region has the DNA TGTGCCAGCAGCTTAGGGGGGATCCTCAGCTCTGGGGCCAACGTCCTGACTTTC. It is translated as CASSLGGILSSGANVLTF. The complete variable domain, with remaining parts taken from reference TRBV7-2 and TRBJ2-6, reads GAGVSQSPSNKVTEKGKDVELRCDPISGHTALYWYRQSLGQGLEFLIYFQGNSAPDKSGLPSDRFSAERTGGSVSTLTIQRTQQEDSAVYLCASSLGGILSSGANVLTFGAGSRLTVL.

The J gene is TRBJ2-7, the V gene TRBV29-1; TRBD1 or TRBD2 may be the D gene (5 bases each). This CDR3 contains 12 residues. Trimming stripped 8 bases from V and 2 bases from J, with 13 bases between. Germline loops: CDR1 SQVTM, CDR2 ANQGSEA. The CDR3 reads CSTRDRTYEQYF. As DNA, the CDR3 is TGCAGCACCCGGGACCGCACCTACGAGCAGTACTTC.

The J gene is TRBJ2-1, the V gene TRBV5-6; D ambiguous. The length of the CDR3 is 14 residues. Looked up from germline, CDR1 is SGHDT and CDR2 is YYEEEE. V was shortened by 0 bases and J by 7 bases, with 11 bases between the two germline ends. The CDR3 protein is CASSLAYLENEQFF. CDR3 nucleotide sequence: TGTGCCAGCAGCTTGGCCTACCTGGAGAATGAGCAGTTCTTC.

About this clone: This sample also contains other DNA sequences that code for the same CDR3. The V call is TRBV30, the J call TRBJ1-1, with D hard to call. The CDR3 is 13 residues long. CDR1 GTSNPN and CDR2 SVGIG come from the germline V gene (reference sequence). Trimming took 2 bases from V and 1 from J, leaving 8 bases between them. The CDR3 region is CAWSLGGNTEAFF. In nucleotides, the CDR3 is TGTGCCTGGAGTCTAGGTGGGAACACTGAAGCTTTCTTT.

The chain links TRBV5-4 to TRBJ1-2; D is unclear. V lost 6 bases to trimming and J lost 8 bases, with 17 bases between them. Germline V gene sequence: CDR1 SGHNT, CDR2 YYREEE (reference sequence). This CDR3 is built from 13 residues. The CDR3: CASTLPTAGGYTF. The CDR3 bases are TGTGCCAGCACCCTCCCCACGGCCGGGGGCTACACCTTC.

This clone has just a few counts. The chain is built from TRBV5-1 and TRBJ2-3, with 13 bases fitting TRBD2. V was clipped by 4 bases and J by 0 bases; unmatched bases: 5. The CDR3 contains 17 residues. Germline loops: CDR1 SGHRS, CDR2 YFSETQ. Written as DNA, the CDR3 is TGCGCCAGCAGCCTCGGGACTAGCGGGGCAAGCACAGATACGCAGTATTTT. Its protein product is CASSLGTSGASTDTQYF. The whole variable domain, remainder taken from reference TRBV5-1 and TRBJ2-3, is KAGVTQTPRYLIKTRGQQVTLSCSPISGHRSVSWYQQTPGQGLQFLFEYFSETQRNKGNFPGRFSGRQFSNSRSEMNVSTLELGDSALYLCASSLGTSGASTDTQYFGPGTRLTVL.

The chain's CDR3 is CASRVRGQVREAFF. The DNA for the CDR3 is TGTGCCAGCAGGGTCCGGGGGCAAGTCAGGGAAGCTTTCTTT. The V call is TRBV27, the J call TRBJ1-1, with D possibly TRBD1 on 6 matching bases. Trimming took off 6 bases at V and 8 bases at J, with 19 bases between the two ends. Germline V gene lookup returns CDR1 MNHEY and CDR2 SMNVEV (reference sequence). The CDR3 length is 14 residues.

Regarding this clone: One junction end does not reproduce the germline sequence, and a read error may be involved. Other nucleotide sequences from this sample produce the same CDR3. The chain uses TRBV30 and TRBJ2-1; no definite D call. Germline values: CDR1 GTSNPN, CDR2 SVGIG (reference sequence). The CDR3 is 13 residues long. The CDR3 nucleotides are TGTGCCTGGAGTGGCTTCAGTTACAATGAACAGTTCTTC. Its protein is CAWSGFSYNEQFF.

With regard to this clone: Distinct nucleotide sequences in the sample also encode this CDR3. The genes are TRBV5-5 and TRBJ2-5; 7 nucleotides align to TRBD2. V was pared by 1 base and J by 4 bases, with 1 base of the junction left unmatched. Germline lookup yields CDR1 SGHKS and CDR2 YYEKEE (reference sequence). CDR3 size: 13 residues. Here the CDR3 reads CASSLWGGETQYF. DNA for the CDR3: TGTGCCAGCAGCTTGTGGGGGGGAGAGACCCAGTACTTC.

The rearrangement links TRBV19 to TRBJ2-1; no clear D. Per germline, CDR1 LNHDA and CDR2 SQIVND (reference sequence). V lost 7 bases to trimming and J lost 0 bases, with 10 bases between them. CDR3 length: 14 residues. The CDR3 coding sequence is TGTGCCAGTAAGGTTTACTCCTCCTACAATGAGCAGTTCTTC. The encoded protein is CASKVYSSYNEQFF.

This clone showed up just a few times. The chain links TRBV2 to TRBJ2-7; D is ambiguous. The length of the CDR3 is 15 residues. CDR1 is SNHLY and CDR2 is FYNNEI in the germline V gene. V was pared by 4 bases and J by 3 bases, with 16 bases between. CDR3 amino acids: CASSAGRPVVYEQYF. The DNA of the CDR3 is TGTGCCAGCAGTGCTGGAAGGCCGGTGGTCTACGAGCAGTACTTC. Variable domain in full (rest from reference TRBV2 and TRBJ2-7): EPEVTQTPSHQVTQMGQEVILRCVPISNHLYFYWYRQILGQKVEFLVSFYNNEISEKSEIFDDQFSVERPDGSNFTLKIRSTKLEDSAMYFCASSAGRPVVYEQYFGPGTRLTVT.